Shown below are 13 T cell receptor beta chains from a single sample sequenced in a study of T cell responses to AZD1222 COVID-19 vaccine. The repertoire was sequenced with immunoSEQ multiplex PCR; TCRdb's copy has only in-frame clones and lacks some. This table holds 250,000 to 300,000 clones, around 93% found once. The specimen comprised peripheral blood, sampled 28 days after the second AZD1222 dose. Source of these receptors: an adult who received the AZD1222 COVID-19 vaccine.

J is TRBJ2-3 and V is TRBV29-1; 8 nucleotides match TRBD2. CDR1 and CDR2 (germline): SQVTM, ANQGSEA. This CDR3 spans 17 amino acids. The ends lost 3 bases at V and 3 bases at J; junction bases unmatched: 14. CDR3 sequence reads: CSVEFGASGWVTDTQYF. CDR3 DNA: TGCAGCGTTGAGTTCGGGGCTAGCGGGTGGGTGACAGATACGCAGTATTTT.

The CDR3 protein is CASSVEGLATLTDTQYF. CDR3 DNA: TGTGCCAGCAGCGTAGAGGGACTAGCGACACTCACAGATACGCAGTATTTT. This chain connects TRBV9 to TRBJ2-3, with 10 bases identical to TRBD2. In germline, CDR1 is SGDLS, CDR2 YYNGEE. The CDR3 has 17 residues. The V segment lost 0 bases and the J segment 2 bases; nucleotides outside the gene matches: 6.

The V gene is TRBV2, the J gene TRBJ2-3, with D perhaps TRBD2 (5 bases). V lost 4 bases and J lost 6, with 11 bases in between. CDR1 and CDR2 (germline): SNHLY, FYNNEI. This CDR3 spans 13 amino acids. This CDR3 is CASSVDSTDTQYF. For the CDR3, the DNA is TGTGCCAGCAGTGTGGACTCCACCGATACGCAGTATTTT.

The chain has TRBV18 and TRBJ1-1; no clear D gene. The CDR3 covers 15 residues. Trimming shortened V by 3 bases and J by 2 bases, and 13 bases separated the two germline ends. CDR1 and CDR2 (germline): KGHSH, LQKENI. The CDR3: CASSPFVKGNTEAFF. The DNA of the CDR3 is TGTGCCAGCTCACCTTTCGTAAAGGGAAACACTGAAGCTTTCTTT.

In its sample, this clone was seen once. V gene TRBV28 combines with J gene TRBJ1-1, with D perhaps TRBD1 (6 bases). This CDR3 contains 15 residues. The V end was cut by 6 bases, the J end by 1 base, with 15 bases between. Germline CDR1 is MDHEN and CDR2 is SYDVKM. The DNA of the CDR3 is TGTGCCAGCAGATCGGGGGGGGCGACGAACACTGAAGCTTTCTTT. It yields the protein CASRSGGATNTEAFF.

The V call is TRBV6-5, the J call TRBJ1-4, with TRBD1 as a possible D gene (5 bases). The CDR3 totals 14 residues. Per germline, CDR1 MNHEY and CDR2 SVGAGI. Trimming cost V 2 bases and J 4 bases, with 8 bases left between them. CDR3 bases: TGTGCCAGCAGTTACAGGGGTGGTAATGAAAAACTGTTTTTT. Amino acids: CASSYRGGNEKLFF.

The DNA for the CDR3 is TGTGCCAGCAGCTTGGAGGGGCCAGCGGACCCTCCAGATACGCAGTATTTT. Its translation is CASSLEGPADPPDTQYF. The chain is built from TRBV5-5 and TRBJ2-3; D assignment may be TRBD1 or TRBD2 (5 bases each). CDR1 and CDR2 from the germline V gene are SGHKS and YYEKEE (reference sequence). CDR3 size: 17 residues. V gave up 0 bases and J gave up 4 bases, with 18 bases separating them. The full variable domain, its missing parts supplied by reference TRBV5-5 and TRBJ2-3, is DAGVTQSPTHLIKTRGQQVTLRCSPISGHKSVSWYQQVLGQGPQFIFQYYEKEERGRGNFPDRFSARQFPNYSSELNVNALLLGDSALYLCASSLEGPADPPDTQYFGPGTRLTVL.

A word on this clone: The junction does not match germline at one end; this may be a read error. The chain carries TRBV6-5 and TRBJ2-5; no clear D. Germline CDR1 and CDR2: MNHEY and SVGAGI. The CDR3 length is 13 residues. The CDR3 here is CASSYGSLETHYF. For the CDR3, the DNA is TGTGCCAGCAGTTACGGGTCTTTGGAGACCCATTACTTC.

The gene calls are TRBV30 and TRBJ2-7; TRBD2 aligns across 7 bases. From germline, CDR1 is GTSNPN and CDR2 SVGIG (reference sequence). This CDR3 region has 14 residues. V was clipped by 1 base and J by 2 bases; unmatched bases: 5. CDR3 nucleotide sequence: TGTGCCTGGAGTGGGGGGGGAGGGCCCTACGAGCAGTACTTC. It encodes CAWSGGGGPYEQYF.

V is TRBV5-8 and J is TRBJ1-4; D is possibly TRBD1 (5 bases). Germline V gene sequence: CDR1 SGHTS, CDR2 YDEGEE. The CDR3 spans 16 residues. V was clipped by 0 bases and J by 1 base, with 10 bases between them. Here the CDR3 reads CASSLVGGGTNEKLFF. For the CDR3, the DNA is TGTGCCAGCAGCTTGGTAGGCGGGGGAACTAATGAAAAACTGTTTTTT.

This clone was seen just once. CDR3 loop: CASSEGPYEQYF. For the CDR3, the DNA is TGTGCCAGCAGTGAAGGACCCTACGAGCAGTACTTC. This sequence joins TRBV25-1 and TRBJ2-7; D not certain. The CDR3 consists of 12 residues. Germline CDR1 MGHDK, CDR2 SYGVNS. V shed 2 bases and J shed 2 bases, with 4 bases lying between them.

The chain carries TRBV7-9 and TRBJ2-5, with D maybe TRBD2 (6 bases). The germline V gene encodes CDR1 SEHNR and CDR2 FQNEAQ (reference sequence). This CDR3 comprises 14 residues. V lost 3 bases and J lost 3, with 11 bases in between. The CDR3 is CASSFVGGEETQYF. CDR3 nucleotides: TGTGCCAGCAGCTTCGTAGGAGGGGAAGAGACCCAGTACTTC. The full variable domain, in which reference TRBV7-9 and TRBJ2-5 provide the parts outside the CDR3, is DTGVSQNPRHKITKRGQNVTFRCDPISEHNRLYWYRQTLGQGPEFLTYFQNEAQLEKSRLLSDRFSAERPKGSFSTLEIQRTEQGDSAMYLCASSFVGGEETQYFGPGTRLLVL.

V is TRBV6-1 and J is TRBJ2-1; D ambiguous. Germline V gene sequence: CDR1 MNHNS, CDR2 SASEGT. The V end lost 2 bases, the J end lost 0 bases, and 8 bases lay between the germline ends. CDR3 length: 15 amino acids. CDR3 in DNA: TGTGCCAGCAGTGAATTCGACGGCTCCTACAATGAGCAGTTCTTC. Encoded protein: CASSEFDGSYNEQFF.